This TCR beta chain was identified in a study of blood T cell repertoires in COVID-19. Study context: Spain, Italy and the United States supplied samples that represented acute and convalescent COVID-19. T cells, B-cell-depleted T cells, or PBMCs supplied cDNA or gDNA.

The CDR3 runs 13 residues. Trimming removed 1 base from V and 9 bases from J, with 10 bases in between. Germline CDR1 MNHNS, CDR2 SASEGT. In the authors' methods: Amplification of reference gene primers provided the estimated nucleated cell counts. The data were produced by immunoSEQ multiplex PCR, yet TCRdb's version contains in-frame clones alone and is incomplete. V, J and clone size derive from that table, while D and trimming were established from the DNA sequence. The table includes 150,000 to 180,000 clones, approximately 83% detected once. The genes are TRBV6-1 and TRBJ1-5, with D possibly matching TRBD1 (6 bases). Specimen: peripheral blood. The clonotype comes from a woman aged 60-75 years with acute or convalescent COVID-19. The CDR3 loop reads CASSEGGHLPQHF. In DNA, the CDR3 is TGTGCCAGCAGTGAAGGGGGACACCTGCCCCAGCATTTT.